The rows below give T cell receptor beta chains drawn from one sample of a study of technical replicates of blood from a handful of donors. Some clones are missing from TCRdb's copy, which holds only in-frame ones; the method was immunoSEQ multiplex PCR. The sample lists 50,000 to 65,000 clones, about 91% occurring once. The source material was PBMCs. These receptors all stem from a human donor in good health. Some clones in this sample may be carry-over from other donors' samples. CDR3s include the opening cysteine and the closing phenylalanine or tryptophan. The D gene is left open where the match is weak. Only part of the rows carry a size: once, few, many, or a class if the clone is expanded.

d_call	v_call	clone_size	j_call	cdr3_aa	cdr3_nt
TRBD2	TRBV30	NA	TRBJ2-1	CAWSSRGGYEQFF	TGTGCCTGGAGTTCCCGGGGGGGTTATGAGCAGTTCTTC
TRBD1	TRBV4-2	NA	TRBJ1-2	CASSQDSDRVNYGYTF	TGTGCCAGCAGCCAAGATTCGGACAGGGTGAACTATGGCTACACCTTC
TRBD2	TRBV4-1	NA	TRBJ2-2	CASSEGLAGTGELFF	TGCGCCAGCAGCGAAGGACTAGCGGGTACCGGGGAGCTGTTTTTT
NA	TRBV7-8	NA	TRBJ2-1	CASSSRGGSYNEQFF	TGTGCCAGCAGCTCAAGAGGGGGCTCCTACAATGAGCAGTTCTTC
NA	TRBV7-9	NA	TRBJ2-1	CASSFGYRFYNEQFF	TGTGCCAGCAGCTTCGGCTACAGGTTCTACAATGAGCAGTTCTTC
TRBD2	TRBV5-4	NA	TRBJ2-7	CASSPGREGEQYF	TGTGCCAGCAGTCCGGGGCGGGAGGGCGAGCAGTACTTC
NA	TRBV7-9	NA	TRBJ1-5	CASSTAGQPQHF	TGTGCCAGCAGCACGGCGGGACAGCCCCAGCATTTT
NA	TRBV5-1	NA	TRBJ2-2	CASTEGVWDTGELFF	TGCGCCAGCACCGAAGGGGTTTGGGACACCGGGGAGCTGTTTTTT
TRBD1	TRBV4-3	once	TRBJ1-4	CASRVLDRANEKLFF	TGCGCCAGCAGGGTATTGGACAGGGCTAATGAAAAACTGTTTTTT
NA	TRBV18	NA	TRBJ1-1	CASSLPRQAGNTEAFF	TGTGCCAGCTCACTCCCTAGACAGGCTGGGAACACTGAAGCTTTCTTT
NA	TRBV5-1	NA	TRBJ2-7	CASSLGVGSLRGEQYF	TGCGCCAGCAGCTTGGGGGTCGGGAGTCTAAGGGGCGAGCAGTACTTC
NA	TRBV6-1	NA	TRBJ2-7	CASGGTGYEQYF	TGTGCCAGCGGGGGGACGGGGTACGAGCAGTACTTC
TRBD2	TRBV6-5	NA	TRBJ2-7	CASSRSSGGSYEQYF	TGTGCCAGCAGTCGGTCTAGCGGTGGCTCCTACGAGCAGTACTTC
NA	TRBV7-2	NA	TRBJ2-4	CASSNSSASKNIQYF	TGTGCCAGCAGCAATAGCAGCGCTTCGAAGAACATTCAGTACTTC
NA	TRBV28	NA	TRBJ2-5	CASSSGTMGTQYF	TGTGCCAGCAGTTCGGGAACGATGGGGACCCAGTACTTC
TRBD1	TRBV5-4	NA	TRBJ1-1	CASSTGGEAFF	TGTGCCAGCAGCACAGGGGGTGAAGCTTTCTTT
NA	TRBV18	NA	TRBJ2-1	CASSPVGGSYNEQFF	TGTGCCAGCTCACCGGTTGGCGGGTCATACAATGAGCAGTTCTTC